This T cell receptor beta chain stems from a study of vaccination and CD4 T cells after COVID-19. Study-wide background: In the convalescent cohort, there were six males and four females, two of them Hispanic.

The CDR3 loop spans 14 amino acids. CDR1 and CDR2 from the germline V gene are LNHDA and SQIVND (reference sequence). V was trimmed by 7 bases and J by 4 bases, leaving 14 bases between them. Treatment meaning: approximately nine-day PBMC culture with coronavirus spike peptide pools or control peptides (ViraFEST assay). Antigen-specific T cell expansion with peptide pools preceded TCR sequencing in the ViraFEST approach. This clonotype was observed a handful of times. Its antigen remains unidentified. The Oncomine TCR Beta short-read assay was what sequenced the DNA obtained from cultured CD4+ T cells. Genomic DNA was drawn out of CD4+ T cells grown in culture. TCRdb recomputed calls from the PCR reads with MiXCR, one row per CDR3 protein. The sample yields 10,000 or so distinct CDR3 sequences, roughly 60% seen once.

What was sequenced was CD4+ T cells from blood, cultured in vitro. The chain is built from TRBV19 and TRBJ1-5, with unresolved D. The TCR comes from a human donor who had recovered from COVID-19. CDR3 sequence: CASTPGGSNQPQHF. The DNA for the CDR3 is TGTGCCAGTACCCCAGGAGGGTCTAATCAGCCCCAGCATTTT.